This T cell receptor (beta chain) is from a study of blood T cell repertoires in COVID-19. The wider study: Researchers got acute and convalescent COVID-19 samples from the United States, Italy and Spain. T cells, B-cell-depleted T cells, or PBMCs supplied cDNA or gDNA.

The trim removed 2 bases at V and 2 bases at J, leaving 3 bases unmatched. This CDR3 has 15 amino acids. Germline loops: CDR1 MNHNS, CDR2 SASEGT. This clone was observed a handful of times. Authors' analysis steps: Amplified reference gene primers provided the basis for estimating nucleated cell counts. Some clones are missing from TCRdb's copy, which holds only in-frame ones; the method was immunoSEQ multiplex PCR. The DNA gave D and trimming, while V, J and clone size come from that table. The table lists over 250,000 clones, approximately 90% of them singletons. Clinical history as reported by participants underpinned cohort assignment.

Sequenced material: PBMCs or T cells enriched from blood (not recorded which). The rearrangement uses TRBV6-1 and TRBJ2-7, with 10 positions matching TRBD1. The clonotype comes from a woman between 55 and 75 years old in a cohort exposed to, infected with or recovered from COVID-19 (not recorded which). The CDR3 DNA follows: TGTGCCAGCAGTGAATGGGGGACAGGGGCCTACGAGCAGTACTTC. Protein: CASSEWGTGAYEQYF.